The source of this TCR beta chain is a study of OX40 agonist ivuxolimab in advanced cancers. Context from the whole study: Ivuxolimab, which targeted the costimulatory receptor OX40 (CD134), was an agonistic, fully human IgG2 monoclonal antibody. Intravenous ivuxolimab was administered to patients every 2 weeks at six dose levels: 0.01, 0.1, 0.3, 1.5, 3 and 10 mg/kg. A male proportion of 75% to 85% and a mean age of approximately 58 years, ranging from roughly 20 to 80, were recorded for the dose-escalation cohort. Of the roughly 52 dose-escalation patients, hepatocellular carcinoma was present in about 20, melanoma in around 15, renal cell carcinoma in 9 and head and neck cancer in 9. Peripheral TCRbeta sequencing was intended to test whether TCR sequence diversity was altered and clonal T-cell expansion was caused by ivuxolimab. Three dose-escalation patients achieved partial responses, one with hepatocellular carcinoma and two with cutaneous melanoma. Patients were allowed to have had prior anti-PD-1, anti-PD-L1 or anti-CTLA-4 therapy, and around 41% of the dose-escalation patients had previously received checkpoint inhibitors. The paper describes the monotherapy dose-escalation part (N of about 52 patients) of the phase I trial of ivuxolimab. Study-wide conclusions, independent of this receptor: Clonal expansion of both CD4+ and CD8+ blood T cells was observed from baseline to week 6 at doses 0.1 to 3.0 mg/kg. Low levels of normalized T-cell clonal expansion were also seen in some patients who did not respond. In the 0.1-3.0 mg/kg groups, partial responders were among the patients with the lowest normalized peripheral clonal expansion, particularly in CD8+ T cells. The antigen specificity of the clonally expanded peripheral T cells was not determined. After ivuxolimab, CD8+ T cells had more expanded clones than CD4+ T cells on average.

To sequence the TCRbeta CDR3 region, genomic DNA was isolated from the sorted cells. The immunoSEQ Assay was used to sequence the TCRbeta CDR3 regions. TCRdb obtained this table from immuneACCESS and retained in-frame rearrangements with V and J assigned. These tables miss some clones; where compared with another copy, unresolved V genes account for less than half of the shortfall, and the remainder is unexplained. Present in this sample are about 42,000 clones, around 89% of which were seen just once. The top ten clones comprise 4% to 5% of the sample. The trial excluded patients who had a history of autoimmune disease or who were on systemic immunosuppression. Peripheral blood for TCR sequencing was collected from all dose cohorts at baseline, on cycle 4 day 1, and on cycle 7 day 1. Samples came from an open-label, multicenter, first-in-human phase I dose-escalation trial of ivuxolimab. The trial enrolled adults with locally advanced or metastatic head and neck squamous cell, hepatocellular, melanoma or renal cell carcinoma. CD4+ and CD8+ T cells were sorted separately from peripheral blood before TCR sequencing.

Concerning this clone itself: No antigen is known for it. No clone much larger than this one lies a single base away; base qualities are absent.

From a lookup of the germline V gene, CDR1 and CDR2 are SGDLS and YYNGEE. The CDR3 starts with the cysteine, ends with the phenylalanine, and has 16 residues. Only CDR3 DNA is held: 48 bases, read in frame from base 1. The germline ends are 11 bases apart after V is trimmed by 0 bases and J by 1 base. Sequenced material: CD4+ or CD8+ T cells sorted from blood, taken in a trial of the OX40 agonist ivuxolimab. This clonotype originated in an adult with an advanced solid tumor such as melanoma, head and neck, liver or kidney cancer. This receptor chain uses TRBV9 and TRBJ2-1, with no reliable assignment of the D segment. At the DNA level, the sequence is TGTGCCAGCAGCGTAGCTACGGCGGAATCCTACAATGAGCAGTTCTTC. This encodes CASSVATAESYNEQFF.